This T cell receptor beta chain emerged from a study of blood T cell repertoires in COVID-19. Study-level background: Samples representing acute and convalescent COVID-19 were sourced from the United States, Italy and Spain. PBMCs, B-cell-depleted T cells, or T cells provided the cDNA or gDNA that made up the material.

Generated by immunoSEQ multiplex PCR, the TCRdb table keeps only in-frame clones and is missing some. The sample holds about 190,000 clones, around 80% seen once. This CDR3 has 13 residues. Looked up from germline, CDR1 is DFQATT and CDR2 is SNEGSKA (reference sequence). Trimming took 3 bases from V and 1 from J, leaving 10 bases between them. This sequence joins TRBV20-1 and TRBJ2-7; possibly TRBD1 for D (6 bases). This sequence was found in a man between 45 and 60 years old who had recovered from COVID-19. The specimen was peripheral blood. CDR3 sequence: CSASTRGSYEQYF. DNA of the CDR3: TGCAGTGCTAGTACTAGGGGGTCCTACGAGCAGTACTTC.